The entry that follows covers one T cell receptor (beta chain) sequence. No antigen is known for it. This sample is drawn from a study of PD-1 blockade in classical Hodgkin lymphoma. Overall study results and limits: Relapsed/refractory patients reportedly had lower baseline diversity than newly diagnosed patients.

Produced via immunoSEQ multiplex PCR; TCRdb's table is partial and in-frame only. The sample carries fewer than 65,000 clones, around 90% recorded once. Exposure to brentuximab vedotin varied, and each patient had relapsed following autologous stem cell transplantation. Sequenced here: peripheral blood mononuclear cells (PBMCs), sampled at baseline. The TCR was taken from a human donor with classical Hodgkin lymphoma.

CDR3 in DNA: TGTGCCAGCAGTTACGGCCGGGGAAGCAATCAGCCCCAGCATTTT. This sequence encodes CASSYGRGSNQPQHF. J is TRBJ1-5 and V is TRBV6-6, with D hard to call. CDR1 is MNHNY, CDR2 SVGAGI, per germline (reference sequence). The CDR3 loop spans 15 amino acids. The V and J ends lost 2 bases and 1 base respectively, with 9 bases between them.